This T cell receptor beta chain was identified during a study of regulatory T cells in long-lasting Graves disease. The time point was: persistent/refractory GD, antithyroid drugs over 5 years with positive TRAb. PBMCs provided the RNA from which the TCR library was made. This clonotype was seen more than once but under ten times. Construction of TCR beta libraries relied on iRepertoire HTBI primers and on Arm-PCR targeting CDR3 regions. TCRdb re-derived calls from the multiplex PCR reads in MiXCR, one entry per CDR3 protein. Among 310,000 or so distinct CDR3 sequences listed, around a fifth were seen once. The CDR3 is 15 residues long. The germline V and J ends were trimmed by 1 base and 7 bases, with 17 bases remaining between them. Germline CDR1 is SGHAT and CDR2 is FQNNGV.

The genes are TRBV11-2 and TRBJ2-7, with D possibly being TRBD1 (6 bases). Sequencing used peripheral blood mononuclear cells (PBMCs), obtained when the disease was refractory, from a patient treated with antithyroid drugs. The receptor's source is a female donor with Graves disease. Here the CDR3 DNA reads TGTGCCAGCAGCTTAGGTTCAGGGGTCCTTCGGGAGCAGTACTTC. It codes for CASSLGSGVLREQYF. The entire variable domain, with the rest obtained from reference TRBV11-2 and TRBJ2-7, is as follows: EAGVAQSPRYKIIEKRQSVAFWCNPISGHATLYWYQQILGQGPKLLIQFQNNGVVDDSQLPKDRFSAERLKGVDSTLKIQPAKLEDSAVYLCASSLGSGVLREQYFGPGTRLTVT.